The 13 T cell receptor beta chains given below trace back to one sample, sequenced in a study of blood T cell repertoires in COVID-19. Generated by immunoSEQ multiplex PCR, the TCRdb table keeps only in-frame clones and is missing some. Of 100,000 or so clones listed, 80% to 90% are singletons. The source material was peripheral blood. The receptors originated from a woman aged 80 or older with acute or convalescent COVID-19.

Only one count was recorded for this clone. The genes are TRBV29-1 and TRBJ2-3; 9 bases fit TRBD2. The CDR3 loop spans 14 amino acids. The junction had 9 bases not matched to a gene; V was cut back by 7 bases and J by 4 bases. Germline CDR1 is SQVTM and CDR2 is ANQGSEA. The CDR3 DNA is TGCAGCGCCGCGGGGGGGCAGTTCGCAGATACGCAGTATTTT. It is translated as CSAAGGQFADTQYF.

The chain has TRBV27 and TRBJ1-5, with TRBD1 as a possible D gene (5 bases). CDR1 is MNHEY and CDR2 is SMNVEV in the germline V gene (reference sequence). This CDR3 has 15 residues. V was pared by 3 bases and J by 7 bases, with 16 bases between. The CDR3 sequence is CASSFTPLGGQPQHF. The CDR3 nucleotides read TGTGCCAGCAGTTTTACCCCATTGGGGGGACAGCCCCAGCATTTT.

The chain combines TRBV11-1 with TRBJ2-1, with TRBD1 as a possible D gene (6 bases). V gave up 5 bases and J gave up 6 bases, with 20 bases separating them. This CDR3 has 16 residues. The germline gives CDR1 SGHAT, CDR2 FQDESV (reference sequence). CDR3 sequence reads: CASSPMGAFSSNEQFF. The CDR3 DNA reads TGTGCCAGCAGCCCAATGGGGGCCTTCTCTTCCAATGAGCAGTTCTTC. The full variable domain, rest sourced from reference TRBV11-1 and TRBJ2-1, is EAEVAQSPRYKITEKSQAVAFWCDPISGHATLYWYRQILGQGPELLVQFQDESVVDDSQLPKDRFSAERLKGVDSTLKIQPAELGDSAMYLCASSPMGAFSSNEQFFGPGTRLTVL.

This chain joins TRBV2 and TRBJ2-1; the D is unclear. CDR1 and CDR2 (germline): SNHLY, FYNNEI. The CDR3 is 13 residues long. The ends were cut back, 4 bases at V and 2 bases at J, with 6 bases in the middle. The CDR3 nucleotides read TGTGCCAGCAGTGGAGGCCCCTACAATGAGCAGTTCTTC. Amino acid sequence: CASSGGPYNEQFF.

V usage is TRBV19 and J usage is TRBJ2-7, with 10 bases that match TRBD1. From germline, CDR1 is LNHDA and CDR2 SQIVND (reference sequence). This CDR3 region has 15 residues. Unmatched junction bases numbered 8, after V lost 4 bases and J lost 5 bases. The CDR3 region has the DNA TGTGCCAGTAGTACTACCGGGACAGGGGCCCACGAGCAGTACTTC. This codes for CASSTTGTGAHEQYF.

The rearrangement joins TRBV20-1 to TRBJ2-1; D is unclear. Germline lookup yields CDR1 DFQATT and CDR2 SNEGSKA (reference sequence). The CDR3 consists of 11 residues. V was shortened by 0 bases and J by 8 bases, with 5 bases between the two germline ends. The CDR3 protein is CSARDLYEQFF. CDR3 sequence (DNA): TGCAGTGCTAGAGATCTCTATGAGCAGTTCTTC.

The chain uses TRBV4-1 and TRBJ2-3; D is possibly TRBD2 (7 bases). V gave up 2 bases and J gave up 1 base, with 10 bases separating them. Germline CDR1 is MGHRA and CDR2 is YSYEKL. There are 15 residues in the CDR3. CDR3 in amino acids: CASSQPGGRTDTQYF. CDR3 nucleotides: TGCGCCAGCAGCCAACCGGGGGGCCGCACAGATACGCAGTATTTT.

This rearrangement joins TRBV14 to TRBJ2-1; TRBD2 is a possible D gene (6 bases). Deletions cut 1 base from V and 4 bases from J, with 14 bases between. CDR3 length: 16 amino acids. Germline V gene data show CDR1 as SGHDN and CDR2 as FVKESK. In DNA, the CDR3 is TGTGCCAGCAGCCAAGTGGATGGGGGGTATTACAATGAGCAGTTCTTC. As protein: CASSQVDGGYYNEQFF.

This sequence joins TRBV21-1 and TRBJ2-7; TRBD1, the D gene given by the table, was not confirmed from the DNA. TRBV21-1 is an annotated pseudogene. There are 14 residues in the CDR3. CDR3 in amino acids: CADTKERNLYEQYF. CDR3 nucleotide sequence: TGTGCCGACACAAAAGAACGGAACCTGTACGAGCAGTACTTC.

The rearrangement links TRBV28 to TRBJ2-3; D is perhaps TRBD2 (5 bases). The V and J ends lost 6 bases and 8 bases respectively, with 15 bases between them. This CDR3 is built from 13 residues. Germline V gives CDR1 MDHEN, CDR2 SYDVKM. The CDR3: CASSQTRGGTQYF. Here the CDR3 DNA reads TGTGCCAGCAGCCAGACCCGAGGAGGTACGCAGTATTTT.

The CDR3 nucleotides read TGTGCCACCAGCAGAGTAGATGAAAAACTGTTTTTT. As protein: CATSRVDEKLFF. The V call is TRBV15, the J call TRBJ1-4, with unresolved D. CDR3 length equals 12 residues. The V end was cut by 1 base, the J end by 6 bases, with 3 bases between. Germline values: CDR1 LNHNV, CDR2 YYDKDF (reference sequence).

This chain links TRBV7-9 with TRBJ1-4, with TRBD1 as a possible D gene (5 bases). This CDR3 comprises 13 residues. The ends were cut back, 1 base at V and 10 bases at J, with 10 bases in the middle. Germline V CDR1 and CDR2: SEHNR, FQNEAQ (reference sequence). The CDR3 DNA follows: TGTGCCAGCAGCTTAGTTCGGGGGGGAAAACTGTTTTTT. Its translation is CASSLVRGGKLFF.

V usage is TRBV18 and J usage is TRBJ2-3; a possible D gene is TRBD1 (6 bases). The V gene lost 3 bases and the J gene lost 5 bases, with 18 bases spanning the gap. Germline loops: CDR1 KGHSH, CDR2 LQKENI. The CDR3 covers 16 residues. The CDR3 region is CASSPRGRGFGDTQYF. In DNA, the CDR3 is TGTGCCAGCTCACCCCGGGGCAGGGGTTTCGGAGATACGCAGTATTTT.